A single sample is the source of the 13 T cell receptor beta chains below, sequenced in a study of cytomegalovirus exposure and HLA in healthy donors. The PCR made use of 60 Vbeta and 13 Jbeta primers. The method was immunoSEQ multiplex PCR; TCRdb's version includes in-frame clones alone and lacks a portion of them. The table includes 120,000 or so clones, around three quarters detected once. Sequencing was performed on PBMCs. The source of these receptors is a man aged 30-40 years in good health and CMV-seropositive.

The chain combines TRBV2 with TRBJ1-2; 8 positions agree with TRBD1. The CDR3 spans 15 residues. With 6 bases clipped from V and 0 bases from J, the junction kept 6 bases outside the gene matches. The germline gives CDR1 SNHLY, CDR2 FYNNEI. CDR3 nucleotides: TGTGCCAGCAGAGGGACAGGCGGACCTAACTATGGCTACACCTTC. Translation: CASRGTGGPNYGYTF.

This chain joins TRBV7-8 and TRBJ1-2; 9 bases are a match to TRBD1. CDR1 SGHVS and CDR2 FQNEAQ come from the germline V gene. With 5 bases clipped from V and 3 bases from J, the junction kept 7 bases outside the gene matches. The CDR3 sequence is 15 residues long. Here the CDR3 reads CASSPTGGVHYGYTF. Here the CDR3 DNA reads TGTGCCAGCAGCCCGACAGGGGGGGTTCACTATGGCTACACCTTC.

The chain employs TRBV6-1 and TRBJ1-1, with D uncertain. The length of the CDR3 is 12 residues. Germline assignment: CDR1 MNHNS and CDR2 SASEGT. V lost 2 bases, J lost 11 bases, and 12 bases lay in between. The CDR3 bases are TGTGCCAGCAGTGAACCCGAGGGCCGGGCTTTCTTT. It translates to CASSEPEGRAFF.

The chain couples TRBV6-5 to TRBJ2-7, with D possibly TRBD1 on 6 matching bases. This CDR3 is 14 amino acids long. Trimming stripped 5 bases from V and 6 bases from J, with 17 bases between. The germline gives CDR1 MNHEY, CDR2 SVGAGI. CDR3 in amino acids: CASSKQGDRGEQYF. The CDR3 bases are TGTGCCAGCAGTAAACAGGGTGACCGGGGCGAGCAGTACTTC.

The chain is built from TRBV11-2 and TRBJ2-1; 8 bases are a match to TRBD2. CDR3 size: 18 residues. Germline trimming cut 1 base from V and 3 bases from J; bases unmatched to any gene: 11. From germline, CDR1 is SGHAT and CDR2 FQNNGV. Here the CDR3 reads CASSLGGAVAGYYNEQFF. CDR3 nucleotide sequence: TGTGCCAGCAGCTTAGGGGGGGCGGTAGCGGGGTACTACAATGAGCAGTTCTTC.

The chain uses TRBV4-2 and TRBJ2-7; D gene uncertain. The germline V gene encodes CDR1 LGHNA and CDR2 YNFKEQ. V was shortened by 0 bases and J by 0 bases, with 6 bases between the two germline ends. The CDR3 spans 14 residues. This chain's CDR3 is CASSQDRASYEQYF. Written as DNA, the CDR3 is TGTGCCAGCAGCCAAGATAGAGCCTCCTACGAGCAGTACTTC.

In its sample, this clone was seen once. The rearrangement joins TRBV5-1 to TRBJ2-7; 8 bases are shared with TRBD2. The CDR3 is 18 amino acids. In germline, CDR1 is SGHRS, CDR2 YFSETQ. J lost 1 base, V lost 0 bases, and 12 bases had no gene match. The DNA for the CDR3 is TGCGCCAGCAGCTTGGAACTGTTGTCTAGCGGGTCATCCTACGAGCAGTACTTC. This encodes CASSLELLSSGSSYEQYF.

This chain joins TRBV7-2 and TRBJ1-5; 12 bases map to TRBD1. The V segment lost 4 bases and the J segment 6 bases; nucleotides outside the gene matches: 4. The CDR3 loop spans 15 amino acids. The germline CDR1 and CDR2 sequences are SGHTA and FQGNSA. CDR3 DNA sequence: TGTGCCAGCAGCTCCCGGGACAGGGGGCCTCAGCCCCAGCATTTT. It translates to CASSSRDRGPQPQHF.

This clone was seen just once. V gene TRBV30 combines with J gene TRBJ1-5; D unclear. The CDR3 spans 13 residues. Looked up from germline, CDR1 is GTSNPN and CDR2 is SVGIG (reference sequence). The germline V and J ends were trimmed by 4 bases and 0 bases, with 7 bases remaining between them. For the CDR3, the DNA is TGTGCCTGGAAGGACTCTAGCAATCAGCCCCAGCATTTT. It codes for CAWKDSSNQPQHF. The full variable domain, with the rest looked up from reference TRBV30 and TRBJ1-5, is SQTIHQWPATLVQPVGSPLSLECTVEGTSNPNLYWYRQAAGRGLQLLFYSVGIGQISSEVPQNLSASRPQDRQFILSSKKLLLSDSGFYLCAWKDSSNQPQHFGDGTRLSIL.

The chain recombines TRBV27 with TRBJ1-2; D not certain. Trimming took off 6 bases at V and 8 bases at J, with 22 bases between the two ends. This CDR3 is 15 amino acids long. Germline V CDR1 and CDR2: MNHEY, SMNVEV (reference sequence). The CDR3 spells CASSLRGSGIDGYTF. The CDR3 region has the DNA TGTGCCAGCAGCTTGCGAGGTAGTGGAATTGACGGCTACACCTTC.

The rearrangement links TRBV7-9 to TRBJ2-3, with 8 bases identical to TRBD1. V shed 10 bases and J 6 bases; nucleotides not matched to a gene: 3. Looked up from germline, CDR1 is SEHNR and CDR2 is FQNEAQ (reference sequence). The CDR3 runs 11 residues. The CDR3 coding sequence is TGTGCCACGGACAGGGCGGATACGCAGTATTTT. The encoded protein is CATDRADTQYF.

The rearrangement uses TRBV5-6 and TRBJ2-7, with 11 bases lining up with TRBD2. The germline gives CDR1 SGHDT, CDR2 YYEEEE. The CDR3 runs to 17 residues. After removal of 4 bases from V and 0 bases from J, the junction contained 9 bases not matched to a gene. This CDR3 reads CASSRLAGGIPSYEQYF. The CDR3 coding sequence is TGTGCCAGCAGCCGTCTAGCGGGGGGAATCCCCTCCTACGAGCAGTACTTC.

This chain connects TRBV27 to TRBJ1-6, with D possibly matching TRBD1 (6 bases). The V and J ends lost 6 bases and 6 bases respectively, with 12 bases between them. CDR3 size: 14 residues. Germline-derived CDR1 and CDR2 are MNHEY and SMNVEV (reference sequence). The CDR3 coding sequence is TGTGCCAGCAGACCCCGGACAGTTAATTCACCCCTCCACTTT. Translation gives CASRPRTVNSPLHF.